This is a list of T cell receptor beta chains from one sample in a study of shared clonotypes between healthy human individuals. Using immunoSEQ multiplex PCR, the repertoire was profiled, and TCRdb retains in-frame clones only, with some absent. The table lists some 490,000 clones, approximately 78% of them singletons, with more than 10% in the top ten. The specimen sequenced was PBMCs. The receptors here all came from a woman aged 40 to 55 in good health. Some clones in this sample may be carry-over from other donors' samples. Both conserved end residues are part of each CDR3.

TRBJ2-1	TRBV7-3	CASSSLGRGRAYNEQFF
TRBJ1-2	TRBV29-1	CSVWTLESDGYTF
TRBJ2-3	TRBV7-9	CASSLGPLGGRGTDTQYF
TRBJ2-2	TRBV4-1	CASSQEAGGRAGGLFF
TRBJ1-1	TRBV6-1	CASSEYGLRTEAFF
TRBJ2-1	TRBV4-1	CASSQDLLRTSGYNEQFF
TRBJ1-3	TRBV7-9	CASSFPGGYNTIYF
TRBJ2-1	TRBV11-2	CASSKPGQGANNEQFF
TRBJ2-1	TRBV28	CASSWDSYNEQFF
TRBJ2-7	TRBV5-1	CASSLTGTTVYEQYF
TRBJ2-1	TRBV19	CASSTGTSRYNEQFF